This TCR beta chain came from a study of T cells in Graves' hyperthyroidism and ophthalmopathy. General study points: Classification by a 13 V-J model distinguished ophthalmopathy from stable hyperthyroidism.

Uncontrolled infection, other autoimmune disease, pregnancy or lactation led to exclusion. Cells are PBMCs isolated from over 7.5 ml of fresh blood. On this clonotype itself: Its antigen is unknown.

V lost 0 bases, J lost 7 bases, and 10 bases lay in between. The CDR3 length is 14 residues. Germline lookup yields CDR1 SGHDN and CDR2 FVKESK. TCR beta CDR3 regions were amplified from RNA transcripts. Using the HTBI primer set, a first-round RT-PCR was run on the TCR CDR3. TCRdb re-called the multiplex PCR reads through MiXCR, storing one row per CDR3 protein. The table has hundreds of thousands of distinct CDR3 sequences, around 22% seen once. The J gene is TRBJ2-1, the V gene TRBV14; weak D call: TRBD1 (6 bases). Sequenced sample: blood. The source of this sequence is a man aged 25 to 40 with Graves' ophthalmopathy. CDR3 nucleotides: TGTGCCAGCAGCCAAGAGTCCAGGGGTAATGAGCAGTTCTTC. This gives the protein CASSQESRGNEQFF.